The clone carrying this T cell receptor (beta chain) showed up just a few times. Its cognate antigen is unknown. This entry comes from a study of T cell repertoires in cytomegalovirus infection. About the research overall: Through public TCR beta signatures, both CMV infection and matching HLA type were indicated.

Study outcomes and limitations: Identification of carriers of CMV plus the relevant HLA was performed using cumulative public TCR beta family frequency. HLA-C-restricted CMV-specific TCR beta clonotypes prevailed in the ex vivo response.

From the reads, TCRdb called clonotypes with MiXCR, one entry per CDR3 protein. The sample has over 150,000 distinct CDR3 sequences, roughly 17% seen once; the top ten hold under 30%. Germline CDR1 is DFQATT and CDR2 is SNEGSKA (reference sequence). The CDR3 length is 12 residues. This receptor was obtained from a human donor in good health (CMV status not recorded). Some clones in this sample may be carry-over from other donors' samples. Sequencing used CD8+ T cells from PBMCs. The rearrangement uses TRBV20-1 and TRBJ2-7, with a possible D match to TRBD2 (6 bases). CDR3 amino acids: CSTTRGIDEQYF. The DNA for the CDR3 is TGCAGCACAACGCGGGGTATCGACGAGCAGTACTTC.